This T cell receptor (beta chain) is from a study of T cell changes during pregnancy in multiple sclerosis. Assay used: immunoSEQ multiplex PCR; TCRdb lists only in-frame clones, some missing. The sample shows 20,000 to 30,000 clones, 85% to 90% of them seen only once. Per the germline V gene, CDR1 is MNHEY and CDR2 is SVGAGI. The CDR3 has 14 residues. Trimming cost V 2 bases and J 3 bases, with 9 bases left between them. The rearrangement joins TRBV6-5 to TRBJ2-3; the D is unclear. Sequencing was performed on CD4+ T cells from peripheral blood mononuclear cells, taken in the first trimester of pregnancy. The receptor was derived from a female donor in good health, enrolled as a control in a pregnancy study. CDR3 sequence reads: CASSYDGATDTQYF. CDR3 coding DNA: TGTGCCAGCAGTTACGACGGAGCGACAGATACGCAGTATTTT.